This record concerns one T cell receptor beta chain sequence. The record originates from a study of human T cells and chemical hapten exposure. The CDR3 loop spans 14 amino acids. Trimming left V 6 bases short and J 3 bases short, with 15 bases between. Germline V gives CDR1 MDHEN, CDR2 SYDVKM. One entry per CDR3 protein, called by TCRdb with MiXCR from the RACE reads. The sample lists 70,000 to 80,000 distinct CDR3 sequences, 25% to 40% seen once, with roughly 10% in the top ten. Time point reported: patch test 1, 2 weeks after DPC sensitization. As for treatment: therapeutic diphenylcyclopropenone sensitization with weekly scalp DPC.

This chain uses TRBV28 with TRBJ2-7; a weak D match, TRBD2 (5 bases). The receptor comes from a man aged 40-49 years with alopecia areata. Some clones in this sample may be carry-over from other donors' samples. The sequencing used whole blood, collected in connection with sensitization to the hapten diphenylcyclopropenone (DPC). The CDR3, as DNA: TGTGCCAGCAGGGGAGCGGTAGGTTACTACGAGCAGTACTTC. Protein: CASRGAVGYYEQYF.